Listed here are 27 T cell receptor beta chains from one sample, sequenced in a study of shared clonotypes between healthy human individuals. Clones were sequenced by immunoSEQ multiplex PCR, and TCRdb holds only the in-frame ones, with some missing. The data contain roughly 500,000 clones, 70% to 80% of them singletons. Sequenced: PBMCs. The receptor source for this set is a woman aged 40 to 50 in good health. Some clones in this sample may be carry-over from other donors' samples.

This clone was seen a handful of times. The same CDR3 also results from other DNA sequences found in this sample. For the CDR3, the DNA is TGTGCCAGTAGTACCTACAATGAGCAGTTCTTC. Amino acid sequence: CASSTYNEQFF. J is TRBJ2-1 and V is TRBV19; D is uncertain. Germline CDR1 and CDR2: LNHDA and SQIVND (reference sequence). Trimming removed 4 bases at V and 2 bases at J, with 0 bases between. CDR3 length: 11 residues.

This chain uses TRBV6-1 with TRBJ2-2; D is ambiguous. Germline values: CDR1 MNHNS, CDR2 SASEGT. There are 12 residues in the CDR3. V was cut by 4 bases and J by 15 bases, with 15 bases left in between. The CDR3 loop reads CASSVLAAALFF. The CDR3 nucleotides are TGTGCCAGCAGTGTGTTAGCCGCCGCGTTGTTTTTT.

With regard to this clone: Additional DNA sequences in this sample encode the identical CDR3. The chain is built from TRBV10-3 and TRBJ1-1; D perhaps matches TRBD1 (5 bases). This CDR3 contains 13 residues. CDR1 ENHRY and CDR2 SYGVKD come from the germline V gene. The V end was cut by 3 bases, the J end by 4 bases, with 9 bases between. The CDR3, as DNA: TGTGCCATCAGTGAATCCGGGGGCACTGAAGCTTTCTTT. Its translation: CAISESGGTEAFF.

This clone appeared many times. The same CDR3 arises from other DNA sequences in this sample as well. The rearrangement joins TRBV15 to TRBJ2-5, with D uncertain. Per germline, CDR1 LNHNV and CDR2 YYDKDF (reference sequence). The CDR3 totals 15 residues. V gave up 0 bases and J gave up 2 bases, with 10 bases separating them. CDR3 DNA: TGTGCCACCAGCAGAGATCCACAGCAACAAGAGACCCAGTACTTC. This translates into CATSRDPQQQETQYF.

The V and J genes are TRBV27 and TRBJ1-4; D is ambiguous. Deletions cut 1 base from V and 8 bases from J, with 11 bases between. This CDR3 has 14 amino acids. Germline CDR1 reads MNHEY; CDR2 reads SMNVEV (reference sequence). CDR3 DNA: TGTGCCAGCAGTTTATTAGCCGGGAGGGAAAAACTGTTTTTT. It yields the protein CASSLLAGREKLFF.

The chain joins TRBV27 to TRBJ2-2; TRBD2 aligns across 10 bases. The V and J ends lost 3 bases and 4 bases, in that order; junction bases with no gene match: 5. Germline V CDR1 and CDR2: MNHEY, SMNVEV (reference sequence). The CDR3 sequence is 16 residues long. The CDR3 here is CASSLSGRAITGELFF. The CDR3 DNA is TGTGCCAGCAGTTTGAGCGGGAGGGCTATCACCGGGGAGCTGTTTTTT.

The CDR3 sequence: CASRLTGTDTQYF. The CDR3 DNA sequence: TGTGCCAGCAGATTAACAGGAACAGATACGCAGTATTTT. The rearrangement uses TRBV11-1 and TRBJ2-3; possibly TRBD1 for D (5 bases). This CDR3 contains 13 residues. The germline V gene has CDR1 SGHAT and CDR2 FQDESV (reference sequence). V dropped 6 bases and J dropped 3 bases, with 10 bases sitting between them.

This clone has a single count. CDR3 coding DNA: TGTGCCAGTAGCCTTATCCAGCAGCCCCAGCATTTT. It encodes CASSLIQQPQHF. J is TRBJ1-5 and V is TRBV19; D is undetermined. V was pared by 6 bases and J by 7 bases, with 10 bases between. In germline, CDR1 is LNHDA, CDR2 SQIVND (reference sequence). This CDR3 spans 12 amino acids. Full variable domain (outside the CDR3, taken from reference TRBV19 and TRBJ1-5): DGGITQSPKYLFRKEGQNVTLSCEQNLNHDAMYWYRQDPGQGLRLIYYSQIVNDFQKGDIAEGYSVSREKKESFPLTVTSAQKNPTAFYLCASSLIQQPQHFGDGTRLSIL.

The chain combines TRBV5-1 with TRBJ2-7, with TRBD2 identical over 10 bases. Germline loops: CDR1 SGHRS, CDR2 YFSETQ. The CDR3 contains 15 residues. V shed 0 bases, J shed 3 bases, and the junction held 3 bases outside the gene matches. CDR3 in amino acids: CASSLGGTSDYEQYF. DNA for the CDR3: TGCGCCAGCAGCTTGGGAGGGACTAGCGACTACGAGCAGTACTTC.

The rearrangement links TRBV7-3 to TRBJ2-3; 9 nucleotides align to TRBD2. J gave up 5 bases and V 2 bases, and 5 bases lay outside the gene matches. Germline V gene data show CDR1 as SGHTA and CDR2 as FQGTGA. The CDR3 contains 15 residues. The chain's CDR3 is CASSLFAGGQDTQYF. CDR3 sequence (DNA): TGTGCCAGCAGCTTATTCGCGGGAGGGCAAGATACGCAGTATTTT. The complete variable domain, with remaining parts taken from reference TRBV7-3 and TRBJ2-3, reads GAGVSQTPSNKVTEKGKYVELRCDPISGHTALYWYRQSLGQGPEFLIYFQGTGAADDSGLPNDRFFAVRPEGSVSTLKIQRTERGDSAVYLCASSLFAGGQDTQYFGPGTRLTVL.

V usage is TRBV5-1 and J usage is TRBJ2-5, with TRBD2 matching over 9 bases. The V segment lost 4 bases and the J segment 5 bases; nucleotides outside the gene matches: 9. Germline-derived CDR1 and CDR2 are SGHRS and YFSETQ. This CDR3 is built from 15 residues. CDR3 loop: CASSGSSGVGETQYF. The CDR3 DNA follows: TGCGCCAGCAGCGGATCTAGCGGGGTTGGGGAGACCCAGTACTTC.

The chain has TRBV16 and TRBJ2-7, with 7 bases matching TRBD1. CDR1 is KGHSY and CDR2 is FQNENV in the germline V gene. The V gene end was trimmed by 2 bases and the J gene end by 0 bases; junction bases not matched to a gene: 4. There are 15 residues in the CDR3. CDR3 loop: CASSQTGAFSYEQYF. The CDR3 coding sequence is TGTGCCAGCAGCCAAACAGGGGCCTTCTCCTACGAGCAGTACTTC.

This chain uses TRBV30 with TRBJ2-1, with 7 positions matching TRBD2. Trimming removed 1 base from V and 8 bases from J; junction bases left unmatched: 2. The CDR3 covers 12 residues. Germline V gives CDR1 GTSNPN, CDR2 SVGIG (reference sequence). The CDR3 sequence is CAWSGGRHEQFF. The CDR3 region has the DNA TGTGCCTGGAGTGGCGGGAGACATGAGCAGTTCTTC. Full variable domain (outside the CDR3, taken from reference TRBV30 and TRBJ2-1): SQTIHQWPATLVQPVGSPLSLECTVEGTSNPNLYWYRQAAGRGLQLLFYSVGIGQISSEVPQNLSASRPQDRQFILSSKKLLLSDSGFYLCAWSGGRHEQFFGPGTRLTVL.

V gene TRBV7-9 combines with J gene TRBJ2-2, with 7 bases lining up with TRBD1. Germline V gene data show CDR1 as SEHNR and CDR2 as FQNEAQ (reference sequence). The V gene end was trimmed by 1 base and the J gene end by 2 bases; junction bases not matched to a gene: 1. This CDR3 region has 15 residues. The CDR3 DNA reads TGTGCCAGCAGCTTAGGGGACAGAAACACCGGGGAGCTGTTTTTT. This codes for CASSLGDRNTGELFF.

In its sample, this clone was seen a few times. The V and J genes are TRBV2 and TRBJ1-3; the D is unclear. This CDR3 has 13 amino acids. V shed 4 bases and J shed 4 bases, with 8 bases lying between them. CDR1 is SNHLY, CDR2 FYNNEI, per germline. CDR3 loop: CASSGTDGNTIYF. CDR3 nucleotides: TGTGCCAGCAGTGGGACCGACGGAAACACCATATATTTT.

The chain links TRBV5-4 to TRBJ1-2; the match to TRBD1 covers 8 bases. Trimming cost V 4 bases and J 8 bases; bases outside gene matches: 13. The CDR3 has 15 amino acids. Germline V gene sequence: CDR1 SGHNT, CDR2 YYREEE (reference sequence). The DNA for the CDR3 is TGTGCCAGCAGCCAGTCGCGACAGGGGTCGAGCGGCTACACCTTC. Translating gives CASSQSRQGSSGYTF.

This clone was observed a few times. The rearrangement joins TRBV4-3 to TRBJ2-7, with D perhaps matching TRBD1 (6 bases). This CDR3 spans 16 amino acids. The V gene lost 0 bases and the J gene lost 2 bases, with 14 bases spanning the gap. Germline loops: CDR1 LGHNA, CDR2 YSLEER. The CDR3 nucleotides are TGCGCCAGCAGCCAAGATAGTCGGGGACAAGCCTACGAGCAGTACTTC. It specifies CASSQDSRGQAYEQYF.

This rearrangement joins TRBV15 to TRBJ2-6; 8 positions agree with TRBD2. Unmatched junction bases numbered 9, after V lost 5 bases and J lost 0 bases. The CDR3 spans 18 residues. Germline lookup yields CDR1 LNHNV and CDR2 YYDKDF (reference sequence). CDR3: CATSAGLAPISGANVLTF. CDR3 in DNA: TGTGCCACCAGCGCAGGACTAGCCCCCATCTCTGGGGCCAACGTCCTGACTTTC.

V and J are TRBV11-2 and TRBJ2-7; 8 nucleotides line up with TRBD2. V lost 5 bases to trimming and J lost 0 bases; unmatched junction nucleotides: 9. CDR3 length: 16 amino acids. Germline CDR1 reads SGHAT; CDR2 reads FQNNGV. The CDR3 spells CASSPMTSVYSYEQYF. DNA for the CDR3: TGTGCCAGCAGCCCTATGACTAGCGTCTACTCCTACGAGCAGTACTTC.

This chain connects TRBV9 to TRBJ2-1, with 9 bases identical to TRBD1. With V trimmed by 0 bases and J by 8 bases, 6 bases remained unmatched. The CDR3 covers 15 residues. In germline, CDR1 is SGDLS, CDR2 YYNGEE. CDR3 amino acids: CASSVAGQGYDEQFF. The CDR3 nucleotides are TGTGCCAGCAGCGTAGCGGGACAGGGATACGATGAGCAGTTCTTC.

Details on this clone: The sample has other DNA sequences that encode this CDR3 too. This chain links TRBV7-2 with TRBJ2-5; D is possibly TRBD1 or TRBD2 (7 bases each). CDR1 and CDR2 (germline): SGHTA, FQGNSA. Trimming shortened V by 5 bases and J by 1 base, and 11 bases separated the two germline ends. The CDR3 contains 14 residues. DNA of the CDR3: TGTGCCAGCAGCCAGGGGGGGTCCCAAGAGACCCAGTACTTC. Residues: CASSQGGSQETQYF.

The CDR3 sequence is CASSADRGPGNYGYTF. CDR3 nucleotide sequence: TGCGCCAGCAGCGCCGACAGGGGGCCCGGCAACTATGGCTACACCTTC. The chain employs TRBV5-1 and TRBJ1-2, with TRBD1 matching 10 bases. J lost 2 bases, V lost 4 bases, and 8 bases had no gene match. CDR1 and CDR2 from the germline V gene are SGHRS and YFSETQ. The CDR3 length is 16 residues.

CDR3 bases: TGTGCCAGCTCACCACTCGACGCGAGCATAAACTACGAGCAGTACTTC. Translating it yields CASSPLDASINYEQYF. This chain links TRBV18 with TRBJ2-7; D is undetermined. Germline V lookup: CDR1 KGHSH, CDR2 LQKENI. V lost 1 base, J lost 3 bases, and 16 bases lay in between. This CDR3 has 16 residues.

In its sample, this clone was seen a few times. The CDR3 sequence: CASSHITDTQYF. CDR3 in DNA: TGTGCCAGCAGCCACATCACAGATACGCAGTATTTT. The V and J genes are TRBV14 and TRBJ2-3; D is uncertain. V was pared by 3 bases and J by 2 bases, with 3 bases between. The CDR3 is 12 residues long. Germline V CDR1 and CDR2: SGHDN, FVKESK.

Only a few counts were recorded for this clone. CDR3 protein: CASSSGLAGGFEQFF. In DNA form, the CDR3 reads TGTGCCAGCAGCTCGGGACTAGCGGGAGGGTTTGAGCAGTTCTTC. The chain carries TRBV5-4 and TRBJ2-1, with 16 positions matching TRBD2. The CDR3 totals 15 residues. Germline-derived CDR1 and CDR2 are SGHNT and YYREEE (reference sequence). V lost 3 bases and J lost 9; bases outside the gene matches: 3.

CDR3: CAWSVGAWQYNEQFF. The CDR3 DNA reads TGTGCCTGGAGTGTGGGGGCCTGGCAATACAATGAGCAGTTCTTC. The gene calls are TRBV30 and TRBJ2-1, with D possibly TRBD1 on 6 matching bases. Trimming pared 0 bases from V and 4 bases from J, leaving 13 bases between. This CDR3 has 15 amino acids. Germline V CDR1 and CDR2: GTSNPN, SVGIG (reference sequence).

The V call is TRBV7-3, the J call TRBJ2-3, with 7 bases lining up with TRBD1. The CDR3 is 15 amino acids. The germline V gene encodes CDR1 SGHTA and CDR2 FQGTGA. V shed 0 bases and J 7 bases; nucleotides not matched to a gene: 7. CDR3 sequence reads: CASSLTNRTGYTQYF. In DNA, the CDR3 is TGTGCCAGCAGCTTAACGAACAGGACAGGTTATACGCAGTATTTT.